What follows are 28 T cell receptor beta chains derived from one specimen sequenced in a study of blood T cell repertoires in COVID-19 (TCRdb year 2020). Libraries were prepared through the immunoSEQ multiplex PCR assay. TCRdb re-hosts the immuneACCESS table, in-frame sequences only. Its copies lack some clones; in the studies checked, an unresolved V gene accounts for under half of them, and the cause for the rest is not known. The sample includes about 310,000 clones, with roughly 90% observed a single time. The leading ten clones occupy roughly 5.2% of the sample. Sequenced sample: PBMCs or T cells enriched from blood (not recorded which). The receptors were gathered from a man between 60 and 75 years old who had recovered from COVID-19.

The gene calls are TRBV6-6 and TRBJ2-3; 10 bases are shared with TRBD2. The CDR3 runs to 15 residues. V shed 5 bases and J 5 bases; nucleotides not matched to a gene: 7. Germline values: CDR1 MNHNY, CDR2 SVGAGI (reference sequence). The CDR3 spells CASSDGLAERDTQYF. In nucleotides, the CDR3 is TGTGCCAGCAGTGACGGACTAGCGGAGAGAGATACGCAGTATTTT.

This chain links TRBV7-3 with TRBJ2-1; a possible D gene is TRBD2 (5 bases). Between the trimmed V and J ends, which lost 2 bases and 6 bases, there was a span of 11 bases. The CDR3 is 14 amino acids. Germline lookup yields CDR1 SGHTA and CDR2 FQGTGA. CDR3 in amino acids: CASSLSIARNEQFF. The CDR3 DNA reads TGTGCCAGCAGCTTATCAATAGCGCGCAATGAGCAGTTCTTC.

This chain uses TRBV3-1 (or the pseudogene TRBV3-2) with TRBJ2-7; D perhaps matches TRBD2 (6 bases). Trimming cost V 2 bases and J 5 bases, with 22 bases left between them. The CDR3 is 17 amino acids. Germline V gene lookup returns CDR1 LGHDT and CDR2 YNNKEL (reference sequence). CDR3 nucleotide sequence: TGTGCCAGCAGCCAAAATCTCCCGAGTGCGGGGAGCGACGAGCAGTACTTC. This translates into CASSQNLPSAGSDEQYF.

The V gene is TRBV18, the J gene TRBJ2-7; 8 bases are shared with TRBD1. Trimming at V came to 3 bases and at J to 6 bases, leaving 7 bases not matched to a gene. Germline values: CDR1 KGHSH, CDR2 LQKENI. The CDR3 consists of 14 residues. The DNA for the CDR3 is TGTGCCAGCTCACCGGACAGGGCGGTCCTCGAGCAGTACTTC. Translating gives CASSPDRAVLEQYF.

The J gene is TRBJ1-1, the V gene TRBV6-5; a possible D gene is TRBD1 (6 bases). V was shortened by 7 bases and J by 3 bases, with 15 bases between the two germline ends. CDR3 size: 14 residues. Per germline, CDR1 MNHEY and CDR2 SVGAGI. The CDR3 sequence is CASIPWAGDTEAFF. CDR3 nucleotide sequence: TGTGCCAGCATCCCCTGGGCAGGGGACACTGAAGCTTTCTTT.

This rearrangement joins TRBV5-1 to TRBJ2-7, with 8 bases matching TRBD1. Trimming cost V 0 bases and J 7 bases; bases outside gene matches: 12. The CDR3 consists of 16 residues. Germline assignment: CDR1 SGHRS and CDR2 YFSETQ. The DNA for the CDR3 is TGCGCCAGCAGCTTGGTGGTCGGACAGGGCGCAGGGGAGCAGTACTTC. Translating gives CASSLVVGQGAGEQYF.

The V gene is TRBV18, the J gene TRBJ2-7, with D tentatively TRBD1 (5 bases). This CDR3 is 14 amino acids long. V shed 6 bases and J shed 4 bases, with 16 bases lying between them. The germline CDR1 and CDR2 sequences are KGHSH and LQKENI. The CDR3 loop reads CASSPNLGDYEQYF. CDR3 DNA sequence: TGTGCCAGCTCGCCGAACCTAGGGGATTACGAGCAGTACTTC.

The chain uses TRBV5-1 and TRBJ2-7, with D uncertain. V lost 1 base, J lost 2 bases, and 13 bases lay in between. Germline V CDR1 and CDR2: SGHRS, YFSETQ. The CDR3 runs to 15 residues. CDR3 sequence: CASSLQALPTYEQYF. CDR3 nucleotides: TGCGCCAGCAGCTTGCAGGCGCTACCTACCTACGAGCAGTACTTC.

The chain links TRBV19 to TRBJ2-7, with 7 bases that match TRBD1. CDR1 and CDR2 (germline): LNHDA, SQIVND (reference sequence). The CDR3 totals 13 residues. Trimming took 7 bases from V and 0 from J; bases not matched to a gene: 3. CDR3 loop: CASKQGPSYEQYF. The CDR3 DNA follows: TGTGCCAGTAAACAGGGGCCCTCCTACGAGCAGTACTTC.

CDR3 nucleotides: TGTGCCAGCAGTTACACGTACCAAGAGACCCAGTACTTC. It specifies CASSYTYQETQYF. The chain carries TRBV2 and TRBJ2-5; D is uncertain. Germline CDR1 is SNHLY and CDR2 is FYNNEI. The V gene lost 5 bases and the J gene lost 0 bases, with 7 bases spanning the gap. This CDR3 has 13 residues.

This clone appeared once. The V gene is TRBV7-2, the J gene TRBJ2-4, with D possibly matching TRBD1 (6 bases). V dropped 0 bases and J dropped 6 bases, with 6 bases sitting between them. The CDR3 is made up of 13 amino acids. CDR1 is SGHTA and CDR2 is FQGNSA in the germline V gene. The CDR3, as DNA: TGTGCCAGCAGCTTAGCACAGGGAAACATTCAGTACTTC. The encoded protein is CASSLAQGNIQYF.

The chain uses TRBV27 and TRBJ2-7; 7 bases match TRBD1. CDR3 length: 14 amino acids. Germline lookup yields CDR1 MNHEY and CDR2 SMNVEV (reference sequence). The V gene end was trimmed by 2 bases and the J gene end by 8 bases; junction bases not matched to a gene: 9. CDR3 loop: CASSLRGRVNQQYF. The CDR3 DNA is TGTGCCAGCAGTTTAAGGGGGCGCGTTAACCAGCAGTACTTC.

This clone showed up just a few times. The chain carries TRBV5-8 and TRBJ2-5; TRBD1 aligns across 10 bases. The germline V gene encodes CDR1 SGHTS and CDR2 YDEGEE. This CDR3 spans 15 amino acids. With 4 bases clipped from V and 5 bases from J, the junction kept 8 bases outside the gene matches. This chain's CDR3 is CASSPGQGSEETQYF. DNA for the CDR3: TGTGCCAGCAGCCCGGGACAGGGGAGTGAGGAGACCCAGTACTTC.

This sequence joins TRBV7-2 and TRBJ2-2; no reliable D call. This CDR3 is built from 12 residues. Germline V lookup: CDR1 SGHTA, CDR2 FQGNSA. Trimming removed 5 bases at V and 3 bases at J, with 4 bases between. The CDR3: CASSPYTGELFF. CDR3 DNA: TGTGCCAGCAGCCCGTACACCGGGGAGCTGTTTTTT.

With regard to this clone: This may arise from a read error, as a much more abundant clone is one base away. Other DNA sequences in this specimen translate into the identical CDR3. The gene calls are TRBV4-1 and TRBJ1-2; D uncertain. Per the germline V gene, CDR1 is MGHRA and CDR2 is YSYEKL. This CDR3 has 15 amino acids. In nucleotides, the CDR3 is TGCGCCAGCAGCCAGACCCTAGGAGGGATCTATGGCTACACTTTC. Encoded protein: CASSQTLGGIYGYTF.

The gene calls are TRBV29-1 and TRBJ2-5; the D gene is possibly TRBD2 (6 bases). The V end lost 2 bases, the J end lost 5 bases, and 6 bases lay between the germline ends. This CDR3 is 11 amino acids long. Looked up from germline, CDR1 is SQVTM and CDR2 is ANQGSEA. The chain's CDR3 is CSVERGETQYF. The DNA of the CDR3 is TGCAGCGTTGAACGGGGGGAGACCCAGTACTTC.

The rearrangement joins TRBV5-1 to TRBJ2-3, with TRBD1 matching 7 bases. The CDR3 length is 15 residues. V was clipped by 6 bases and J by 3 bases; unmatched bases: 10. Germline V lookup: CDR1 SGHRS, CDR2 YFSETQ. Written as DNA, the CDR3 is TGCGCCAGCACCGTAACGGGACAGCTTACAGATACGCAGTATTTT. Protein: CASTVTGQLTDTQYF.

V and J are TRBV6-5 and TRBJ1-2; 8 nucleotides line up with TRBD1. CDR1 is MNHEY, CDR2 SVGAGI, per germline. The CDR3 has 12 amino acids. The trim removed 11 bases at V and 5 bases at J, leaving 7 bases unmatched. The CDR3 here is CAASTGGYGYTF. Written as DNA, the CDR3 is TGTGCCGCCTCTACAGGGGGGTATGGCTACACCTTC.

The V call is TRBV10-3, the J call TRBJ1-1; D remains ambiguous. V was cut by 6 bases and J by 11 bases, with 16 bases left in between. The CDR3 has 12 residues. In germline, CDR1 is ENHRY, CDR2 SYGVKD. CDR3 sequence: CAIRRTGEMAFF. In DNA form, the CDR3 reads TGTGCCATCAGAAGAACGGGTGAGATGGCTTTCTTT.

The gene calls are TRBV10-1 and TRBJ2-4; D gene unclear. The CDR3 has 15 amino acids. Trimming pared 5 bases from V and 0 bases from J, leaving 11 bases between. CDR1 is WNHNN, CDR2 SYGVQD, per germline (reference sequence). Here the CDR3 reads CASSTTPLAKNIQYF. In DNA form, the CDR3 reads TGCGCCAGCAGTACAACGCCCTTAGCCAAAAACATTCAGTACTTC.

The V gene is TRBV5-4, the J gene TRBJ2-1, with no clear D. Germline lookup yields CDR1 SGHNT and CDR2 YYREEE (reference sequence). V gave up 4 bases and J gave up 4 bases, with 12 bases separating them. The CDR3 totals 14 residues. For the CDR3, the DNA is TGTGCCAGCAGCCTCCCCGATAGATACAATGAGCAGTTCTTC. Amino acids: CASSLPDRYNEQFF.

The rearrangement links TRBV30 to TRBJ1-2; tentatively, D is TRBD1 (6 bases). Germline V gene sequence: CDR1 GTSNPN, CDR2 SVGIG (reference sequence). The CDR3 has 15 amino acids. V shed 7 bases and J shed 6 bases, with 24 bases lying between them. CDR3 region: CASHGKGGERDGYTF. In DNA form, the CDR3 reads TGTGCCTCGCACGGGAAGGGGGGGGAGCGAGATGGCTACACCTTC.

The V call is TRBV19, the J call TRBJ2-6, with TRBD2 identical over 8 bases. The V and J ends lost 4 bases and 0 bases, in that order; junction bases with no gene match: 17. This CDR3 is built from 21 residues. The germline CDR1 and CDR2 sequences are LNHDA and SQIVND (reference sequence). CDR3 DNA: TGTGCCAGTAGTAGCCCAATCTTATGGCGGGGGGTGATCTCTGGGGCCAACGTCCTGACTTTC. This encodes CASSSPILWRGVISGANVLTF. Full variable domain (remainder filled in from reference TRBV19 and TRBJ2-6): DGGITQSPKYLFRKEGQNVTLSCEQNLNHDAMYWYRQDPGQGLRLIYYSQIVNDFQKGDIAEGYSVSREKKESFPLTVTSAQKNPTAFYLCASSSPILWRGVISGANVLTFGAGSRLTVL.

In the case of this clone: This sample includes further DNA sequences coding for the same CDR3. The chain couples TRBV24-1 to TRBJ2-2, with TRBD2 as a possible D gene (5 bases). The V end was cut by 3 bases, the J end by 1 base, with 8 bases between. CDR1 and CDR2 from the germline V gene are KGHDR and SFDVKD. This CDR3 region has 15 residues. The chain's CDR3 is CATSDLEGNTGELFF. The CDR3 nucleotides read TGTGCCACCAGTGATCTCGAGGGGAACACCGGGGAGCTGTTTTTT.

V is TRBV28 and J is TRBJ2-1, with 8 bases lining up with TRBD1. Looked up from germline, CDR1 is MDHEN and CDR2 is SYDVKM. The length of the CDR3 is 16 residues. V shed 3 bases, J shed 5 bases, and the junction held 9 bases outside the gene matches. CDR3 nucleotide sequence: TGTGCCAGCAGTTTTTTATCAGGGGGCCGGAACAATGAGCAGTTCTTC. Translated: CASSFLSGGRNNEQFF.

This chain links TRBV18 with TRBJ1-5, with no clear D. This CDR3 contains 12 residues. Germline loops: CDR1 KGHSH, CDR2 LQKENI. Trimming removed 4 bases at V and 12 bases at J, with 13 bases between. The CDR3 DNA sequence: TGTGCCAGCTCACATACCAGAGAGGGCCAGCATTTT. Translation gives CASSHTREGQHF.

The J gene is TRBJ2-1, the V gene TRBV6-1; TRBD2 agrees at 11 bases. The V gene's germline CDR1 is MNHNS and CDR2 SASEGT. CDR3 length: 15 amino acids. J lost 8 bases, V lost 3 bases, and 6 bases had no gene match. The DNA for the CDR3 is TGTGCCAGCAGTGATTTTAGCGGGAGGGGTGATGAGCAGTTCTTC. This codes for CASSDFSGRGDEQFF.

The chain carries TRBV6-1 and TRBJ1-6; 7 bases map to TRBD1. Germline loops: CDR1 MNHNS, CDR2 SASEGT. V shed 1 base and J 6 bases; nucleotides not matched to a gene: 9. The CDR3 consists of 17 residues. DNA of the CDR3: TGTGCCAGCAGTGAAGGCGGTTGGGGGACAGCTAATTCACCCCTCCACTTT. This encodes CASSEGGWGTANSPLHF.